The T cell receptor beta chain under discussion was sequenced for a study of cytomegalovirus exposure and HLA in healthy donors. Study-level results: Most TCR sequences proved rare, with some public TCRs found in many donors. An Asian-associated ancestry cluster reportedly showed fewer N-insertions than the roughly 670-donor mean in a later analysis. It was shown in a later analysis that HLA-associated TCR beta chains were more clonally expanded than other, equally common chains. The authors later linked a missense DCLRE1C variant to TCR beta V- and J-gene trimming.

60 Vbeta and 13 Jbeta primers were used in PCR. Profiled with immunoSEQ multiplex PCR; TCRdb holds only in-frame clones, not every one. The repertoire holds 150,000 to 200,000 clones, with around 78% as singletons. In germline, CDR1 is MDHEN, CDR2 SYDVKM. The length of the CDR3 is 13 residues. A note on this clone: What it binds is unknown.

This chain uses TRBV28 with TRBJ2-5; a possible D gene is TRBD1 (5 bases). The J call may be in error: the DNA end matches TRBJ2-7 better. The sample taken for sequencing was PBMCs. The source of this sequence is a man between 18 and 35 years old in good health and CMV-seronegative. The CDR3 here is CASSLQGIYEQYF. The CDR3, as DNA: TGTGCCAGCAGTTTGCAGGGAATCTACGAGCAGTACTTC.